The T cell receptor beta chain described here comes from a study of blood T cell repertoires in COVID-19 (dated by TCRdb to 2018 to 2020). Context from the whole study: The collaborator samples originated in the United States, Italy and Spain and spanned the acute and convalescent phases of COVID-19. Where available, HLA class I and class II types were obtained from metadata supplied by the sample provider rather than from assay-based typing. The repertoires were made available in a free public database intended to serve as a resource for research on the immune response to SARS-CoV-2. Samples came from the ongoing ImmuneRACE study (first 160 participants) plus 1,254 subjects from 6 global collaborators. Subjects who had been exposed to COVID-19, were actively infected with it, or had recovered from it provided the deeply sampled blood TCRbeta repertoires that made up the dataset. The prospective study material was composed of cDNA or gDNA derived from T cells, B-cell-depleted T cells, or PBMCs. A de-identified subject ID, COVID-19 status, age in years and sex were almost always included in the sample metadata.

Taken from the germline V gene, the CDR1 and CDR2 loops are MNHEY and SVGEGT. V is cut by 4 bases and J by 7 bases, and the space between the germline ends is 7 bases. Spanning cysteine to phenylalanine, the CDR3 consists of 11 amino acids. The only DNA kept is the CDR3, 33 bases in frame from the first base. TCRbeta CDR3 regions were amplified from genomic DNA by means of the immunoSEQ Assay, a bias-controlled multiplex PCR. Under the source paper's analysis protocol: Within the assay, amplification of reference gene primers was used to estimate how many nucleated cells each sample contained. To quantify the absolute abundance of each unique TCRbeta CDR3 rearrangement, sequence reads were collapsed and filtered. For each sample, productive Simpson clonality was calculated by taking the square root of Simpson's diversity index across productive rearrangements. What TCRdb holds here is the immuneACCESS table cut down to in-frame rearrangements. Part of the clones is not present; checked against another copy, under half of the missing clones reflect an unresolved V gene, and the others are unexplained. V and J calls plus clone size are reproduced from that table; the DNA served to infer D and trimming. The sample table records more than 350,000 clones; more than 80% of these occur just once. The top ten constitute approximately 3% of the sample.

As to this clone: What this receptor recognizes is not known. The record has no base qualities; no much larger clone is one base away.

What the work shows at the level of the full study, not this receptor alone: How much clinical and demographic metadata was included differed by source and by participant, and the metadata was provided uncurated.

One collaborating source in Seattle enrolled patients while the patients were actively infected and followed the patients over time throughout the course of disease. The collaborating institutions used their own protocols to collect whole blood in K2EDTA tubes. For TCRbeta analysis, collaborators shipped samples as frozen whole blood, isolated PBMCs, or DNA extracted from either of those sample types. The origin of this receptor is a young woman with COVID-19, enrolled during active disease. The sequenced sample was peripheral blood. The rearrangement joined TRBV6-2 or TRBV6-3 to TRBJ1-2, and TRBD1 may be the D gene, going by 5 matching bases. The nucleotide sequence is given as TGTGCCAGCAGTTCAGGGTTTGGCTACACCTTC. This sequence encodes CASSSGFGYTF.